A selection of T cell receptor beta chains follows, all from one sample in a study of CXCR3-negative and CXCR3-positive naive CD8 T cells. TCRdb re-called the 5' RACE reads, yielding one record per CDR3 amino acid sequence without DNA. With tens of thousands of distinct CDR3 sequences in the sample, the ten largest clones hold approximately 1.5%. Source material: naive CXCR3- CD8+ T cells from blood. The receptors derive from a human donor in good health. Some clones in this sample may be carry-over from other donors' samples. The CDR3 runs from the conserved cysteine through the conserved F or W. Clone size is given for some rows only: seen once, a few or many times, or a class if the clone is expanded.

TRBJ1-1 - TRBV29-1 CSVETGTMNTEAFF
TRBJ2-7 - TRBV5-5 CASSPLTSGVTYEQYF
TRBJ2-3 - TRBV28 CASSFVAGTDTQYF
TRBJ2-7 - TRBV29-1 CSVTSRQEGGEQYF
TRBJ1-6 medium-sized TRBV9 CASSVASSALNSPLHF
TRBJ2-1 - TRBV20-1 CSATDSGVGTYNEQFF
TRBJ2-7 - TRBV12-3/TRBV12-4 CASSLDGAYEQYF
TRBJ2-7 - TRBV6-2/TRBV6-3 CASSGLAGTYEQYF
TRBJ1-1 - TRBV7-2 CASCPAGQLNTEAFF
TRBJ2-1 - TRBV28 CASSTLRQRDREMDEQFF
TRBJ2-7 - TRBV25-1 CASSEFAYEQYF
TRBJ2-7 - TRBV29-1 CSVVAGPYEQYF
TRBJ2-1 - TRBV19 CASSRLSSYNEQFF
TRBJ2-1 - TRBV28 CASFMSGQGGNEQFF
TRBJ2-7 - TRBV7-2 CASSSYRGSSYEQYF
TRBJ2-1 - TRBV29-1 CSARGDYSSYNEQFF
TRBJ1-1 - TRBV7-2 CASSLAPFTEAFF
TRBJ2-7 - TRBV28 CASSLTSGSYEQYF
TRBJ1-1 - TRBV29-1 CSVERPLNTEAFF
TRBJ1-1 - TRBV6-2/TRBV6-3 CASSRRGHTEAFF
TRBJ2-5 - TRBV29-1 CSVPGMGWQETQYF
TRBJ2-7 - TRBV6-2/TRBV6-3 CASNPWERGPYEQYF
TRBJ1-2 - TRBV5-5 CASSLGTGRDYGYTF